The 20 T cell receptor beta chains below were found in one sample sequenced in a study of blood T cells in healthy people across ages. Alongside a J-beta primer mix, a sample-barcoded 5' primer served in a second PCR lasting roughly 6 to 11 cycles. One entry per CDR3 protein results from TCRdb running MiXCR on the 5' RACE reads. The sample consists of about 640,000 distinct CDR3 sequences, around 38% of them appearing once. The source material was blood. The origin of the receptors is a man at least 80 years old in good health.

A few counts support this clonotype. The chain recombines TRBV27 with TRBJ1-5; TRBD1 aligns across 9 bases. The CDR3 runs 15 residues. Unmatched junction bases numbered 11, after V lost 8 bases and J lost 6 bases. Germline CDR1 and CDR2: MNHEY and SMNVEV (reference sequence). CDR3 sequence: CASAKDRGRSQPQHF. CDR3 sequence (DNA): TGTGCCAGCGCAAAGGACAGGGGTCGTAGTCAGCCCCAGCATTTT.

The chain's CDR3 is CASVGVYEQYF. CDR3 sequence (DNA): TGTGCCAGCGTTGGGGTCTACGAGCAGTACTTC. The chain uses TRBV11-3 and TRBJ2-7; D call uncertain. This CDR3 contains 11 residues. Germline V gene lookup returns CDR1 SGHNT and CDR2 YENEEA. V lost 8 bases and J lost 3, with 8 bases in between.

A few counts support this clonotype. The chain has TRBV6-2 or TRBV6-3 and TRBJ2-1; 9 bases align to TRBD1. The CDR3 covers 15 residues. Germline V gene lookup returns CDR1 MNHEY and CDR2 SVGEGT. J was trimmed by 6 bases and V by 6 bases; bases with no gene match: 9. This chain's CDR3 is CASSPRDRVINEQFF. The CDR3 DNA sequence: TGTGCCAGCAGCCCCCGGGACAGGGTAATCAATGAGCAGTTCTTC.

Only a few counts were recorded for this clonotype. V and J are TRBV7-3 and TRBJ2-7; no definite D call. Germline lookup yields CDR1 SGHTA and CDR2 FQGTGA. The CDR3 runs to 13 residues. V lost 5 bases and J 3 bases, leaving 11 bases between the germline ends. The CDR3 loop is CASSVVANYEQYF. In nucleotides, the CDR3 is TGTGCCAGCAGCGTGGTGGCTAACTACGAGCAGTACTTC.

This rearrangement joins TRBV11-2 to TRBJ1-6; D might be TRBD1 (5 bases). This CDR3 has 14 amino acids. Per the germline V gene, CDR1 is SGHAT and CDR2 is FQNNGV. Trimming took 5 bases from V and 10 from J, leaving 15 bases between them. The CDR3 sequence is CASSQPRVSSPLHF. The CDR3 region has the DNA TGTGCCAGCAGCCAACCCAGGGTTTCCTCACCCCTCCACTTT.

The chain employs TRBV20-1 and TRBJ2-5, with 14 bases fitting TRBD2. Germline CDR1 reads DFQATT; CDR2 reads SNEGSKA (reference sequence). V lost 4 bases and J lost 5; bases outside the gene matches: 9. This CDR3 contains 16 residues. The CDR3 coding sequence is TGCAGTGCTACCCTGACTAGCGGGGGGGATCGGGAGACCCAGTACTTC. Protein product: CSATLTSGGDRETQYF.

The sample holds a few counts of this clonotype. This chain connects TRBV29-1 to TRBJ2-5; 8 bases are shared with TRBD1. V was pared by 8 bases and J by 0 bases, with 11 bases of the junction left unmatched. Germline V gene sequence: CDR1 SQVTM, CDR2 ANQGSEA. This CDR3 has 15 amino acids. CDR3 amino acids: CSIVMDRAYQETQYF. CDR3 sequence (DNA): TGCAGCATTGTAATGGACAGGGCCTACCAAGAGACCCAGTACTTC.

The chain is built from TRBV7-6 and TRBJ2-5; 8 bases match TRBD1. Germline trimming cut 5 bases from V and 5 bases from J; bases unmatched to any gene: 7. From germline, CDR1 is SGHVS and CDR2 FNYEAQ. CDR3 size: 14 residues. CDR3 loop: CASSTGTGWETQYF. The CDR3 DNA reads TGTGCCAGCAGCACCGGGACAGGTTGGGAGACCCAGTACTTC. Based on the CDR3 plus reference TRBV7-6 and TRBJ2-5, the full variable domain is GAGVSQSPRYKVTKRGQDVALRCDPISGHVSLYWYRQALGQGPEFLTYFNYEAQQDKSGLPNDRFSAERPEGSISTLTIQRTEQRDSAMYRCASSTGTGWETQYFGPGTRLLVL.

The CDR3 DNA reads as TGCAGTGCTAGACGGGGGGACTCCTACAATGAGCAGTTCTTC. This sequence encodes CSARRGDSYNEQFF. The V and J genes are TRBV20-1 and TRBJ2-1; TRBD2 matches at 7 bases. This CDR3 is 14 amino acids long. Germline CDR1 reads DFQATT; CDR2 reads SNEGSKA (reference sequence). Losses at the gene ends were 2 bases for V and 0 bases for J; bases not matched to a gene: 1.

This clonotype was picked up one time. The genes are TRBV4-3 and TRBJ2-4; TRBD1 matches at 11 bases. The DNA end lines up better with TRBJ2-7; the J call may be wrong. Germline CDR1 reads LGHNA; CDR2 reads YSLEER. CDR3 size: 17 residues. CDR3 bases: TGCGCCAGCAGCCAGGATCCTGCCGGGACAGGGGGTGGCGAGCAGTACTTC. Protein product: CASSQDPAGTGGGEQYF.

This clonotype was observed a few times. The rearrangement links TRBV11-1 to TRBJ2-7; D is uncertain. The J call is uncertain, as TRBJ2-5 better fits the DNA end. CDR1 is SGHAT, CDR2 FQDESV, per germline (reference sequence). The CDR3 covers 13 residues. The CDR3 sequence: CASSSDLRETQYF. CDR3 bases: TGTGCCAGCAGCTCGGACCTTAGAGAGACCCAGTACTTC.

The CDR3 DNA sequence: TGTGCCAGCGAACAAAGAGCGGACGCGGAGCAGTACTTC. It yields the protein CASEQRADAEQYF. The chain carries TRBV6-1 and TRBJ2-7, with a possible D match to TRBD2 (5 bases). From germline, CDR1 is MNHNS and CDR2 SASEGT. CDR3 length: 13 amino acids. The V and J ends lost 8 bases and 7 bases respectively, with 18 bases between them.

V and J are TRBV3-1 and TRBJ1-2, with 9 bases that match TRBD1. Germline V lookup: CDR1 LGHDT, CDR2 YNNKEL (reference sequence). V dropped 4 bases and J dropped 8; count of bases not matched to a gene: 8. There are 14 residues in the CDR3. The chain's CDR3 is CASSLTTGGVGYTF. DNA for the CDR3: TGTGCCAGCAGCCTCACAACAGGGGGCGTAGGCTACACCTTC.

The chain recombines TRBV15 with TRBJ2-5; D not certain. There are 15 residues in the CDR3. Trimming left V 0 bases short and J 5 bases short, with 13 bases between. Germline CDR1 reads LNHNV; CDR2 reads YYDKDF (reference sequence). CDR3 sequence reads: CATSRDNTRRETQYF. DNA for the CDR3: TGTGCCACCAGCAGAGATAACACACGTCGGGAGACCCAGTACTTC.

This clonotype has at least ten counts. The chain employs TRBV12-3 or TRBV12-4 and TRBJ1-6; D is uncertain. The V end lost 3 bases, the J end lost 4 bases, and 28 bases lay between the germline ends. The CDR3 runs 21 residues. This CDR3 reads CASSFDGGIDFNNLYNSPLHF. In nucleotides, the CDR3 is TGTGCCAGCAGTTTTGACGGTGGAATAGATTTCAATAACCTATATAATTCACCCCTCCACTTT.

This clonotype turned up a few times. The chain uses TRBV4-1 and TRBJ2-5; D might be TRBD1 or TRBD2, each matching 5 bases. Trimming cost V 0 bases and J 5 bases, with 13 bases left between them. This CDR3 has 15 amino acids. In germline, CDR1 is MGHRA, CDR2 YSYEKL. CDR3 in DNA: TGCGCCAGCAGCCAAGATTGGGGGAGTTGGGAGACCCAGTACTTC. Translation: CASSQDWGSWETQYF.

This CDR3 reads CATSEWQKDEQFF. The CDR3 DNA is TGTGCCACCAGTGAATGGCAGAAAGATGAGCAGTTCTTC. The V gene is TRBV24-1, the J gene TRBJ2-1; D remains ambiguous. Trimming removed 4 bases at V and 8 bases at J, with 11 bases between. Germline CDR1 is KGHDR and CDR2 is SFDVKD. The CDR3 sequence is 13 residues long.

In its sample, this clonotype was seen many times. The V gene is TRBV10-3, the J gene TRBJ2-7; no clear D gene. The CDR3 is made up of 12 amino acids. Trimming removed 4 bases from V and 3 bases from J, with 7 bases in between. CDR1 and CDR2 (germline): ENHRY, SYGVKD. CDR3 residues: CAISVLGYEQYF. CDR3 nucleotides: TGTGCCATCAGTGTCCTTGGCTACGAGCAGTACTTC.

As to this clonotype: It may be a read error: a sequence one base away is much more abundant. This chain connects TRBV9 to TRBJ2-6; D call uncertain. CDR3 length: 13 residues. CDR1 SGDLS and CDR2 YYNGEE come from the germline V gene. Trimming left V 3 bases short and J 2 bases short, with 3 bases between. CDR3 protein: CASSEPGANVLTF. In DNA, the CDR3 is TGTGCCAGCAGCGAGCCTGGGGCCAACGTCCTGACTTTC.

The V call is TRBV30, the J call TRBJ2-1; 10 bases are a match to TRBD2. V lost 4 bases to trimming and J lost 1 base; unmatched junction nucleotides: 7. CDR1 and CDR2 from the germline V gene are GTSNPN and SVGIG (reference sequence). The CDR3 has 16 residues. CDR3 residues: CAWKPSGSLSYNEQFF. Written as DNA, the CDR3 is TGTGCCTGGAAACCTAGCGGGAGTTTGTCCTACAATGAGCAGTTCTTC.